Each of the 18 T cell receptor beta chains below was sequenced from the same sample in a study of control samples from healthy donors and cancer patients. Here immunoSEQ multiplex PCR was the method, and the copy in TCRdb shows in-frame clones only, minus some. Of some 100,000 clones in the sample, 70% to 90% were seen once. The sample taken for sequencing was blood. Source of these receptors: a woman between 50 and 59 years old in good health.

The V and J genes are TRBV3-1 (or the pseudogene TRBV3-2) and TRBJ2-1; possibly TRBD2 for D (6 bases). Germline V gene data show CDR1 as LGHDT and CDR2 as YNNKEL (reference sequence). This CDR3 has 16 residues. Trimming left V 5 bases short and J 2 bases short, with 16 bases between. The CDR3 DNA sequence: TGTGCCAGCAGCGAGGACTACCCCGGGGCCTACAATGAGCAGTTCTTC. It specifies CASSEDYPGAYNEQFF.

The V gene is TRBV9, the J gene TRBJ1-1, with 8 bases matching TRBD1. Germline V gene sequence: CDR1 SGDLS, CDR2 YYNGEE. Trimming at V came to 3 bases and at J to 1 base, leaving 5 bases not matched to a gene. The CDR3 is made up of 15 amino acids. The CDR3 nucleotides are TGTGCCAGCAGCGGATCGACAGGGGAGAACACTGAAGCTTTCTTT. It encodes CASSGSTGENTEAFF.

This chain joins TRBV6-5 and TRBJ2-3; D is unresolved. Deletions cut 6 bases from V and 5 bases from J, with 12 bases between. This CDR3 has 13 residues. The germline CDR1 and CDR2 sequences are MNHEY and SVGAGI. The CDR3 DNA follows: TGTGCCAGCAGCCCCCGTCATGTAGATACGCAGTATTTT. Translation: CASSPRHVDTQYF.

This clone was counted a single time. The chain employs TRBV5-5 and TRBJ2-6; D gene uncertain. The CDR3 extends over 15 amino acids. Trimming shortened V by 4 bases and J by 0 bases, and 8 bases separated the two germline ends. The germline CDR1 and CDR2 sequences are SGHKS and YYEKEE (reference sequence). The chain's CDR3 is CASSPGFSGANVLTF. The CDR3 bases are TGTGCCAGCAGCCCGGGTTTCTCTGGGGCCAACGTCCTGACTTTC.

This rearrangement joins TRBV4-3 to TRBJ2-3; 11 nucleotides align to TRBD2. The V gene end was trimmed by 4 bases and the J gene end by 3 bases; junction bases not matched to a gene: 12. The germline gives CDR1 LGHNA, CDR2 YSLEER. The CDR3 extends over 18 amino acids. CDR3 sequence (DNA): TGCGCCAGCAGCCCTTCTAGCGGGAGGATGTATAATACAGATACGCAGTATTTT. Translating gives CASSPSSGRMYNTDTQYF.

This clone was found once. The V and J genes are TRBV5-1 and TRBJ2-3, with a weak D call TRBD2 (6 bases). Per the germline V gene, CDR1 is SGHRS and CDR2 is YFSETQ. This CDR3 spans 15 amino acids. Deletions cut 3 bases from V and 2 bases from J, with 13 bases between. This CDR3 reads CASSSPGGSTDTQYF. In DNA form, the CDR3 reads TGCGCCAGCAGCTCTCCCGGGGGTTCCACAGATACGCAGTATTTT. The complete variable domain, with remaining parts taken from reference TRBV5-1 and TRBJ2-3, reads KAGVTQTPRYLIKTRGQQVTLSCSPISGHRSVSWYQQTPGQGLQFLFEYFSETQRNKGNFPGRFSGRQFSNSRSEMNVSTLELGDSALYLCASSSPGGSTDTQYFGPGTRLTVL.

V gene TRBV28 combines with J gene TRBJ2-1; D possibly uses TRBD1 or TRBD2 (5 bases each). Per germline, CDR1 MDHEN and CDR2 SYDVKM. This CDR3 is 19 amino acids long. Deletions cut 5 bases from V and 8 bases from J, with 31 bases between. CDR3 residues: CASSPSRLFRNGASDEQFF. The DNA for the CDR3 is TGTGCCAGCAGTCCAAGTCGACTCTTCCGGAACGGGGCATCGGATGAGCAGTTCTTC.

This clone was found a few times. One end of the junction varies from germline; a read error may be responsible. The CDR3 DNA sequence: TGTGCGACCATAGTGGGAACCGGGCTCCGTCAAAGAGTTAATGAAAAACTGTTTTTT. This translates into CATIVGTGLRQRVNEKLFF. This sequence joins TRBV24-1 and TRBJ1-4, with no clear D. Germline V lookup: CDR1 KGHDR, CDR2 SFDVKD. The CDR3 spans 19 residues.

The gene calls are TRBV6-5 and TRBJ1-4, with D hard to call. The CDR3 is made up of 16 amino acids. Trimming shortened V by 2 bases and J by 11 bases, and 21 bases separated the two germline ends. CDR1 is MNHEY, CDR2 SVGAGI, per germline. The CDR3 loop is CASSYERAGEDFKLFF. Written as DNA, the CDR3 is TGTGCCAGCAGTTACGAGAGGGCAGGCGAGGACTTCAAACTGTTTTTT.

The V call is TRBV28, the J call TRBJ2-7, with TRBD2 matching 10 bases. Germline assignment: CDR1 MDHEN and CDR2 SYDVKM. The CDR3 loop spans 17 amino acids. The J segment lost 3 bases and the V segment lost 6 bases, leaving 14 bases of the junction unmatched. CDR3 coding DNA: TGTGCCAGCAGCCTTTTTACCGGGACTAGCGTGAACTACGAGCAGTACTTC. Protein product: CASSLFTGTSVNYEQYF.

Notes on this clone: Additional DNA sequences in this sample encode the identical CDR3. The chain has TRBV18 and TRBJ1-1; D is unclear. Germline V gene lookup returns CDR1 KGHSH and CDR2 LQKENI. The V and J ends lost 3 bases and 1 base respectively, with 9 bases between them. The CDR3 has 14 amino acids. The DNA for the CDR3 is TGTGCCAGCTCACCGGTTAGCAGGAACACTGAAGCTTTCTTT. Protein product: CASSPVSRNTEAFF.

The rearrangement joins TRBV7-2 to TRBJ2-3; 7 bases map to TRBD1. CDR1 and CDR2 from the germline V gene are SGHTA and FQGNSA. V lost 5 bases, J lost 2 bases, and 10 bases stayed unmatched. This CDR3 comprises 16 residues. CDR3 nucleotide sequence: TGTGCCAGCAGCCCCGACAGGGTCGCCTACACAGATACGCAGTATTTT. It codes for CASSPDRVAYTDTQYF.

This rearrangement joins TRBV7-9 to TRBJ2-2; D perhaps matches TRBD2 (6 bases). With 5 bases removed from V and 1 base from J, the gap between germline ends came to 11 bases. This CDR3 comprises 15 residues. Germline V gene data show CDR1 as SEHNR and CDR2 as FQNEAQ (reference sequence). Here the CDR3 DNA reads TGTGCCAGCAGCCCCGGGGGTAGGAACACCGGGGAGCTGTTTTTT. Amino acids: CASSPGGRNTGELFF.

This clone was detected only once. The chain joins TRBV27 to TRBJ1-2; 7 bases map to TRBD1. Per the germline V gene, CDR1 is MNHEY and CDR2 is SMNVEV (reference sequence). J was trimmed by 5 bases and V by 6 bases; bases with no gene match: 9. The CDR3 is 14 residues long. CDR3 residues: CASRPGQTTYGYTF. CDR3 DNA sequence: TGTGCCAGCAGGCCGGGACAGACCACATATGGCTACACCTTC.

V gene TRBV7-3 combines with J gene TRBJ2-3, with no clear D. CDR1 SGHTA and CDR2 FQGTGA come from the germline V gene. The CDR3 extends over 15 amino acids. V shed 5 bases and J shed 0 bases, with 12 bases lying between them. The CDR3 DNA sequence: TGTGCCAGCAGCCTCTTTGGCGCTAGCACAGATACGCAGTATTTT. This encodes CASSLFGASTDTQYF.

The J gene is TRBJ2-3, the V gene TRBV7-2; D is ambiguous. V shed 6 bases and J shed 3 bases, with 4 bases lying between them. The CDR3 is made up of 11 amino acids. Germline assignment: CDR1 SGHTA and CDR2 FQGNSA. CDR3 in amino acids: CASRTTDTQYF. CDR3 coding DNA: TGTGCCAGCAGAACTACAGATACGCAGTATTTT.

This chain uses TRBV6-5 with TRBJ2-7; unclear D gene. Trimming stripped 6 bases from V and 2 bases from J, with 11 bases between. Germline CDR1 and CDR2: MNHEY and SVGAGI. The CDR3 consists of 13 residues. The CDR3 reads CASSPPATYEQYF. The CDR3 region has the DNA TGTGCCAGCAGCCCCCCTGCGACCTACGAGCAGTACTTC.

The rearrangement joins TRBV5-4 to TRBJ2-5; possibly TRBD1 for D (6 bases). The CDR3 runs 15 residues. CDR1 and CDR2 from the germline V gene are SGHNT and YYREEE (reference sequence). With 4 bases removed from V and 2 bases from J, the gap between germline ends came to 15 bases. CDR3 sequence: CASSRRTVFQETQYF. The CDR3 nucleotides read TGTGCCAGCAGCCGACGGACAGTTTTTCAAGAGACCCAGTACTTC.